This T cell receptor beta chain was recorded in a study of beta chain features in type 1 diabetes. About the study: There was similarity between patients and healthy donors in age, gender and cell yields. Across every sample, roughly 100 million sorted cells were examined in total. Study conclusions and caveats: At VDJ recombination sites, type 1 diabetes patients had fewer insertions and more deleted nucleotides. Compared with healthy donors, patients appeared to share more similar naive, central memory and regulatory TCRB repertoires.

V lost 2 bases to trimming and J lost 8 bases; unmatched junction nucleotides: 8. Germline CDR1 and CDR2: MNHNY and SVGAGI (reference sequence). The CDR3 loop spans 14 amino acids. Turning to this clone: Its specificity is not known.

Expressed TCRB transcripts were sequenced after all isolated RNA was converted to cDNA. Profiled with immunoSEQ multiplex PCR; TCRdb holds only in-frame clones, not every one. The sample includes about 930,000 clones, about 17% of them seen just once. The sequenced sample consisted of naive CD4+ T cells from blood. The V and J genes are TRBV6-6 and TRBJ1-2; the match to TRBD1 covers 7 bases. The receptor comes from a woman in her late teens or twenties in good health. The CDR3 loop reads CASSYVEGGGGYTF. The CDR3 region has the DNA TGTGCCAGCAGTTACGTTGAAGGGGGCGGCGGCTACACCTTC.